What follows are 32 T cell receptor beta chains derived from one specimen sequenced in a study of T cell responses to AZD1222 COVID-19 vaccine. Sequenced by immunoSEQ multiplex PCR; TCRdb stores in-frame clones only, minus some. The sample yields around 140,000 clones, approximately 91% seen once. The sample was peripheral blood, taken 28 days after the second dose of the MenACWY control vaccine. The receptors were sampled from an adult who received the MenACWY meningococcal vaccine as a control.

The V and J genes are TRBV6-1 and TRBJ1-2; D is uncertain. The CDR3 has 12 residues. Germline assignment: CDR1 MNHNS and CDR2 SASEGT. The V gene lost 2 bases and the J gene lost 4 bases, with 5 bases spanning the gap. The CDR3 reads CASSEWGYGYTF. The CDR3 DNA reads as TGTGCCAGCAGTGAATGGGGCTATGGCTACACCTTC.

This clone was counted between two and nine times. The genes are TRBV7-2 and TRBJ2-7; D call uncertain. Germline CDR1 SGHTA, CDR2 FQGNSA. The CDR3 is 14 residues long. V shed 1 base and J shed 3 bases, with 10 bases lying between them. The CDR3 sequence is CASSLEGRLYEQYF. DNA of the CDR3: TGTGCCAGCAGCTTAGAGGGCCGTCTCTACGAGCAGTACTTC.

The chain carries TRBV6-5 and TRBJ2-7; TRBD2 matches 7 bases. The CDR3 has 15 residues. Germline lookup yields CDR1 MNHEY and CDR2 SVGAGI. V shed 7 bases and J 6 bases; nucleotides not matched to a gene: 15. In DNA form, the CDR3 reads TGTGCCAGCATGGCCTGGGAAGCGGGATTTCGCGAGCAGTACTTC. This gives the protein CASMAWEAGFREQYF.

The chain employs TRBV5-6 and TRBJ2-2; 9 positions match TRBD1. Trimming cost V 3 bases and J 6 bases; bases outside gene matches: 9. This CDR3 is built from 16 residues. Germline values: CDR1 SGHDT, CDR2 YYEEEE. This CDR3 is CASSSWGQGFAGELFF. The DNA for the CDR3 is TGTGCCAGCAGCTCCTGGGGACAGGGCTTCGCCGGGGAGCTGTTTTTT.

The rearrangement uses TRBV30 and TRBJ2-3; weak D call: TRBD2 (5 bases). The CDR3 has 11 residues. V lost 4 bases to trimming and J lost 6 bases, with 8 bases between them. From germline, CDR1 is GTSNPN and CDR2 SVGIG (reference sequence). The CDR3 bases are TGTGCCTGGATATCGGGGGATACGCAGTATTTT. It yields the protein CAWISGDTQYF.

The chain combines TRBV4-2 with TRBJ2-2; no clear D gene. V was clipped by 0 bases and J by 5 bases, with 13 bases between them. The germline V gene encodes CDR1 LGHNA and CDR2 YNFKEQ. The CDR3 extends over 16 amino acids. The CDR3 sequence: CASSQDYSLGTGELFF. The CDR3 DNA reads as TGTGCCAGCAGCCAAGATTACTCCCTAGGGACCGGGGAGCTGTTTTTT.

In DNA, the CDR3 is TGTGCCAGCAGCGCCTCACGGACGGGTCATGGCTACACCTTC. This gives the protein CASSASRTGHGYTF. This rearrangement joins TRBV9 to TRBJ1-2; D gene uncertain. Germline V gene lookup returns CDR1 SGDLS and CDR2 YYNGEE. Trimming shortened V by 3 bases and J by 6 bases, and 15 bases separated the two germline ends. There are 14 residues in the CDR3.

The chain couples TRBV6-1 to TRBJ2-7, with TRBD2 matching 9 bases. The CDR3 covers 16 residues. Germline CDR1 MNHNS, CDR2 SASEGT. V shed 1 base and J 9 bases; nucleotides not matched to a gene: 13. Written as DNA, the CDR3 is TGTGCCAGCAGTGAAGTGGTGGGAGGCGGGAGGGCAGTGCAGTACTTC. Translating it yields CASSEVVGGGRAVQYF.

This chain connects TRBV6-2 or TRBV6-3 to TRBJ1-5, with D possibly being TRBD1 (6 bases). Per germline, CDR1 MNHEY and CDR2 SVGEGT. Trimming shortened V by 2 bases and J by 4 bases, and 12 bases separated the two germline ends. The CDR3 loop spans 15 amino acids. The CDR3, as DNA: TGTGCCAGCAGTTACGGGGGCAGAGGGAATCAGCCCCAGCATTTT. Translating gives CASSYGGRGNQPQHF.

The rearrangement joins TRBV4-3 to TRBJ1-5, with TRBD1 matching 8 bases. Germline loops: CDR1 LGHNA, CDR2 YSLEER. V gave up 0 bases and J gave up 6 bases; unmatched junction bases: 1. The CDR3 contains 14 residues. Written as DNA, the CDR3 is TGCGCCAGCAGCCAAGAACAGGGGGGTCAGCCCCAGCATTTT. This gives the protein CASSQEQGGQPQHF.

The CDR3 here is CASSLSNQATEAFF. CDR3 nucleotides: TGTGCCAGCAGTTTATCGAACCAGGCCACTGAAGCTTTCTTT. The chain couples TRBV27 to TRBJ1-1, with D unresolved. The V and J ends lost 0 bases and 4 bases respectively, with 9 bases between them. The CDR3 contains 14 residues. In germline, CDR1 is MNHEY, CDR2 SMNVEV (reference sequence).

This chain's CDR3 is CASSPPGTGREKLFF. Written as DNA, the CDR3 is TGTGCCAGCAGTCCCCCCGGGACAGGACGCGAAAAACTGTTTTTT. The gene calls are TRBV6-2 or TRBV6-3 and TRBJ1-4; TRBD1 aligns across 8 bases. With V trimmed by 5 bases and J by 8 bases, 10 bases remained unmatched. Germline-derived CDR1 and CDR2 are MNHEY and SVGEGT. This CDR3 comprises 15 residues.

This clone showed up just once. The V and J genes are TRBV6-5 and TRBJ2-7, with 7 bases fitting TRBD1. J was trimmed by 5 bases and V by 4 bases; bases with no gene match: 5. The CDR3 length is 13 residues. The germline V gene encodes CDR1 MNHEY and CDR2 SVGAGI. CDR3 sequence reads: CASSFDRANEQYF. CDR3 nucleotides: TGTGCCAGCAGTTTTGACAGGGCCAACGAGCAGTACTTC.

Regarding this clone: Additional DNA sequences in this sample encode the identical CDR3. V is TRBV7-9 and J is TRBJ1-3; the D is unclear. V was cut by 2 bases and J by 4 bases, with 9 bases left in between. The CDR3 covers 14 residues. Germline V gene lookup returns CDR1 SEHNR and CDR2 FQNEAQ (reference sequence). The DNA for the CDR3 is TGTGCCAGCAGCTTATTAGGTTCCGGAAACACCATATATTTT. Protein: CASSLLGSGNTIYF.

V usage is TRBV5-1 and J usage is TRBJ2-5; TRBD1 is a possible D gene (6 bases). This CDR3 contains 13 residues. With 1 base removed from V and 4 bases from J, the gap between germline ends came to 8 bases. The V gene's germline CDR1 is SGHRS and CDR2 YFSETQ. The CDR3 coding sequence is TGCGCCAGCAGCTTGCGAGGGGGAGAGACCCAGTACTTC. Its protein product is CASSLRGGETQYF.

The genes are TRBV5-4 and TRBJ2-7, with D uncertain. The CDR3 covers 14 residues. The V gene lost 3 bases and the J gene lost 0 bases, with 10 bases spanning the gap. The germline V gene has CDR1 SGHNT and CDR2 YYREEE (reference sequence). In DNA, the CDR3 is TGTGCCAGCAGCTCTATAGGCCCCTCCTACGAGCAGTACTTC. Translated, it gives CASSSIGPSYEQYF.

The chain links TRBV9 to TRBJ1-1; D is possibly TRBD1 (5 bases). Trimming removed 4 bases at V and 6 bases at J, with 10 bases between. CDR3 length: 12 residues. Per the germline V gene, CDR1 is SGDLS and CDR2 is YYNGEE. Here the CDR3 reads CASSRRGAEAFF. As DNA, the CDR3 is TGTGCCAGCAGCCGCCGGGGCGCTGAAGCTTTCTTT. The full variable domain, rest sourced from reference TRBV9 and TRBJ1-1, is DSGVTQTPKHLITATGQRVTLRCSPRSGDLSVYWYQQSLDQGLQFLIQYYNGEERAKGNILERFSAQQFPDLHSELNLSSLELGDSALYFCASSRRGAEAFFGQGTRLTVV.

The chain joins TRBV7-9 to TRBJ1-1; a possible D gene is TRBD1 (6 bases). Germline V gene data show CDR1 as SEHNR and CDR2 as FQNEAQ (reference sequence). This CDR3 comprises 14 residues. Trimming pared 11 bases from V and 0 bases from J, leaving 16 bases between. CDR3 sequence reads: CAGGKGQMNTEAFF. The CDR3, as DNA: TGTGCCGGGGGAAAAGGACAGATGAACACTGAAGCTTTCTTT. The complete variable domain, with remaining parts taken from reference TRBV7-9 and TRBJ1-1, reads DTGVSQNPRHKITKRGQNVTFRCDPISEHNRLYWYRQTLGQGPEFLTYFQNEAQLEKSRLLSDRFSAERPKGSFSTLEIQRTEQGDSAMYLCAGGKGQMNTEAFFGQGTRLTVV.

The CDR3 sequence: CASSTTYNEQFF. In DNA, the CDR3 is TGTGCCAGCAGTACTACCTACAATGAGCAGTTCTTC. This chain links TRBV6-2 or TRBV6-3 with TRBJ2-1; D remains ambiguous. V shed 5 bases and J shed 2 bases, with 4 bases lying between them. The CDR3 has 12 residues. Germline loops: CDR1 MNHEY, CDR2 SVGEGT.

This clone is a singleton in its sample. V gene TRBV2 combines with J gene TRBJ1-3, with a weak D call TRBD1 (6 bases). CDR1 is SNHLY, CDR2 FYNNEI, per germline. The germline V and J ends were trimmed by 0 bases and 6 bases, with 12 bases remaining between them. The CDR3 is made up of 15 amino acids. This CDR3 reads CASSEAGGPVNTIYF. The CDR3 coding sequence is TGTGCCAGCAGTGAAGCAGGGGGGCCCGTAAACACCATATATTTT.

The chain has TRBV19 and TRBJ2-3; no clear D. The length of the CDR3 is 14 residues. Germline CDR1 LNHDA, CDR2 SQIVND (reference sequence). Trimming removed 5 bases at V and 6 bases at J, with 15 bases between. The CDR3 sequence: CASSGLRHPDTQYF. The CDR3 bases are TGTGCCAGTAGTGGGCTTCGGCACCCCGATACGCAGTATTTT.

This rearrangement joins TRBV6-6 to TRBJ2-7, with 7 bases aligning to TRBD1. V lost 7 bases, J lost 0 bases, and 6 bases stayed unmatched. This CDR3 is built from 14 residues. Per germline, CDR1 MNHNY and CDR2 SVGAGI (reference sequence). CDR3 sequence reads: CASTPGTASYEQYF. CDR3 in DNA: TGTGCCAGCACCCCCGGGACAGCCTCCTACGAGCAGTACTTC.

This chain connects TRBV7-2 to TRBJ2-5; D gene uncertain. V was trimmed by 0 bases and J by 1 base, leaving 12 bases between them. Germline CDR1 SGHTA, CDR2 FQGNSA. The CDR3 is 16 amino acids. CDR3 protein: CASSLARVTSQETQYF. DNA of the CDR3: TGTGCCAGCAGCTTAGCACGGGTTACCTCCCAAGAGACCCAGTACTTC.

The sample holds a few counts of this clone. This chain links TRBV4-3 with TRBJ2-3; 9 nucleotides align to TRBD2. CDR3 length: 18 amino acids. Germline assignment: CDR1 LGHNA and CDR2 YSLEER. Losses at the gene ends were 1 base for V and 3 bases for J; bases not matched to a gene: 11. The CDR3 reads CASSQGPFAGGSTDTQYF. CDR3 nucleotide sequence: TGCGCCAGCAGCCAAGGCCCTTTCGCGGGAGGGTCGACAGATACGCAGTATTTT.

CDR3 loop: CASSQDFNSPLHF. Here the CDR3 DNA reads TGTGCCAGCAGCCAAGATTTCAATTCACCCCTCCACTTT. The chain uses TRBV3-1 (or the pseudogene TRBV3-2) and TRBJ1-6; D call uncertain. V lost 0 bases to trimming and J lost 7 bases, with 4 bases between them. In germline, CDR1 is LGHDT, CDR2 YNNKEL (reference sequence). The CDR3 runs 13 residues.

J is TRBJ2-3 and V is TRBV11-3; 7 bases map to TRBD2. Germline V CDR1 and CDR2: SGHNT, YENEEA. The CDR3 consists of 16 residues. V trimming: 5 bases; J trimming: 4 bases; junction bases outside the gene matches: 12. The CDR3 reads CASSTRLAIGADTQYF. Here the CDR3 DNA reads TGTGCCAGCAGCACCCGACTAGCAATCGGGGCAGATACGCAGTATTTT.

The chain combines TRBV15 with TRBJ1-1, with D unclear. CDR1 and CDR2 from the germline V gene are LNHNV and YYDKDF (reference sequence). The CDR3 loop spans 16 amino acids. V was shortened by 0 bases and J by 3 bases, with 14 bases between the two germline ends. The CDR3 loop reads CATSRDLRNYHTEAFF. CDR3 nucleotide sequence: TGTGCCACCAGCAGAGATCTACGGAATTACCACACTGAAGCTTTCTTT.

The V call is TRBV6-5, the J call TRBJ2-1; 10 positions match TRBD2. CDR1 MNHEY and CDR2 SVGAGI come from the germline V gene. V lost 6 bases to trimming and J lost 7 bases; unmatched junction nucleotides: 9. The CDR3 covers 15 residues. The CDR3 reads CASRTFSGGRNEQFF. The CDR3 coding sequence is TGTGCCAGCAGGACTTTTAGCGGGGGGAGGAATGAGCAGTTCTTC.

This clone was found a few times. This sequence joins TRBV11-3 and TRBJ1-1; tentative D call: TRBD1 (6 bases). Germline V gene lookup returns CDR1 SGHNT and CDR2 YENEEA. This CDR3 comprises 17 residues. With 2 bases removed from V and 1 base from J, the gap between germline ends came to 17 bases. In nucleotides, the CDR3 is TGTGCCAGCAGCTTAACTAGTTGGGGGCTCGGGAACACTGAAGCTTTCTTT. Its protein is CASSLTSWGLGNTEAFF.

The chain employs TRBV7-9 and TRBJ2-1, with 8 nucleotides matching TRBD1. The germline V gene has CDR1 SEHNR and CDR2 FQNEAQ (reference sequence). The V segment lost 5 bases and the J segment 7 bases; nucleotides outside the gene matches: 7. The CDR3 sequence is 14 residues long. The CDR3 spells CASSPRQGWNEQFF. CDR3 DNA sequence: TGTGCCAGCAGCCCGCGACAGGGGTGGAATGAGCAGTTCTTC.

The rearrangement uses TRBV20-1 and TRBJ2-3, with 9 bases identical to TRBD2. The CDR3 is 15 residues long. The germline CDR1 and CDR2 sequences are DFQATT and SNEGSKA (reference sequence). V was clipped by 8 bases and J by 6 bases; unmatched bases: 15. CDR3 amino acids: CSTSGQAGGGDTQYF. The CDR3 bases are TGCAGTACGAGTGGGCAGGCGGGAGGGGGGGATACGCAGTATTTT.

The chain carries TRBV4-1 and TRBJ1-2; D is unresolved. The CDR3 is 14 amino acids. Deletions cut 4 bases from V and 2 bases from J, with 11 bases between. CDR1 and CDR2 from the germline V gene are MGHRA and YSYEKL. The CDR3 DNA is TGCGCCAGCAGCCGAGCCGGGTGGAACTATGGCTACACCTTC. Translating it yields CASSRAGWNYGYTF.